This T cell receptor beta chain originates from a study of beta chain features in type 1 diabetes. General study points: PCR might preferentially amplify shorter templates, equally in patients and controls.

The isolated RNA, all of it, was reverse transcribed, so expressed TCRB transcripts were what got sequenced. TCRdb keeps only in-frame clones here, not all; method: immunoSEQ multiplex PCR. Among a few hundred thousand clones listed, roughly 21% were seen once. CDR1 and CDR2 (germline): ENHRY, SYGVKD. This CDR3 is built from 14 residues. Deletions cut 3 bases from V and 6 bases from J, with 12 bases between. Comments on this clone: Its matching antigen is unknown.

The chain couples TRBV10-3 to TRBJ2-1; D is possibly TRBD2 (5 bases). Material for sequencing was naive CD4+ T cells from blood. The source is a woman under 30 in good health. The CDR3: CAISDPGSTNEQFF. The CDR3 coding sequence is TGTGCCATCAGTGACCCGGGAAGCACCAATGAGCAGTTCTTC.